This entry describes one T cell receptor (beta chain). This record belongs to a study of blood T cell repertoires in COVID-19. Study-wide context: Sample material is recorded as cDNA or gDNA derived from T cells, B-cell-depleted T cells, or PBMCs.

This CDR3 is built from 13 residues. Germline lookup yields CDR1 DFQATT and CDR2 SNEGSKA (reference sequence). V gave up 3 bases and J gave up 2 bases, with 11 bases separating them. In the study's own analysis: Scientists estimated how many nucleated cells there were by amplifying reference gene primers. TCRdb's copy holds only in-frame clones and misses some; the assay was immunoSEQ multiplex PCR. V, J and clone size were drawn from that table, and D and trimming were deduced from the DNA. Of 350,000 or so clones listed, more than 85% are singletons. This sequence joins TRBV20-1 and TRBJ2-7; a possible D gene is TRBD1 (6 bases). Sample: PBMCs or T cells enriched from blood (not recorded which). The sequence derives from a woman in her 30s who had recovered from COVID-19. The CDR3 is CSASSTGPYEQYF. The CDR3 DNA sequence: TGCAGTGCTAGTTCAACAGGGCCCTACGAGCAGTACTTC.